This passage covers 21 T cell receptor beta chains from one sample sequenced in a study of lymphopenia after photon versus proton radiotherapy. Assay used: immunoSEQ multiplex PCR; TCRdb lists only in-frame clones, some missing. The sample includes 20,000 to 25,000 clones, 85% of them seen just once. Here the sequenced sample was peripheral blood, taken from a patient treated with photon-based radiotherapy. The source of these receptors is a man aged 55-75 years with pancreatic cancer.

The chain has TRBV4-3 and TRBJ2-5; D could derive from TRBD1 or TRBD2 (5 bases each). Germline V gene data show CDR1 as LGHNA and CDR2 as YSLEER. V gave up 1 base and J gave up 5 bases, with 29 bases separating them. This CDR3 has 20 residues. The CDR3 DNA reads TGCGCCAGCAGCCAAGTCGCGGGTCGGCGGAGCCCTACACAGGCTGAGACCCAGTACTTC. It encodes CASSQVAGRRSPTQAETQYF.

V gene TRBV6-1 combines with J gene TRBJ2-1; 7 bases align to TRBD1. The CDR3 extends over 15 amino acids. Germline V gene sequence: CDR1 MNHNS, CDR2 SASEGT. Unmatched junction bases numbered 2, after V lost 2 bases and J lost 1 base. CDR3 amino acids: CASSESTGSYNEQFF. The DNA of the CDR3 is TGTGCCAGCAGTGAATCGACAGGGTCCTACAATGAGCAGTTCTTC.

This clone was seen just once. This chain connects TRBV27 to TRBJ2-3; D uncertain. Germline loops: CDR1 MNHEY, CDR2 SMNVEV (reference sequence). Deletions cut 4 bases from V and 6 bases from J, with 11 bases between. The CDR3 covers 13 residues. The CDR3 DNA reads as TGTGCCAGCAGTTCCTCCTCTATGGATACGCAGTATTTT. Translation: CASSSSSMDTQYF.

CDR3 nucleotides: TGTGCCAGCAGCCTAAAAAACAATGAGCAGTTCTTC. Translating gives CASSLKNNEQFF. V gene TRBV28 combines with J gene TRBJ2-1; no definite D call. The germline V gene encodes CDR1 MDHEN and CDR2 SYDVKM. The CDR3 totals 12 residues. The V and J ends lost 6 bases and 5 bases respectively, with 8 bases between them.

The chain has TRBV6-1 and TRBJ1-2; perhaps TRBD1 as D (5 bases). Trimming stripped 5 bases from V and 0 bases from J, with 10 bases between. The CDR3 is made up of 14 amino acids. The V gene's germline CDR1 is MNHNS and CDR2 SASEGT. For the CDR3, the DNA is TGTGCCAGCAGTCTCCCGGGGGCTAACTATGGCTACACCTTC. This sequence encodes CASSLPGANYGYTF.

The CDR3 reads CASSFPLTGFGEQYF. In DNA, the CDR3 is TGTGCCAGCAGCTTCCCTCTCACCGGGTTTGGGGAGCAGTACTTC. The rearrangement joins TRBV11-2 to TRBJ2-7, with D uncertain. Between the trimmed V and J ends, which lost 3 bases and 7 bases, there was a span of 19 bases. This CDR3 comprises 15 residues. Germline CDR1 is SGHAT and CDR2 is FQNNGV.

The CDR3 reads CASSLEQGYGYTF. CDR3 bases: TGCGCCAGCAGCTTGGAACAGGGCTATGGCTACACCTTC. The chain uses TRBV5-1 and TRBJ1-2; tentatively, D is TRBD1 (6 bases). Trimming shortened V by 0 bases and J by 4 bases, and 7 bases separated the two germline ends. CDR1 and CDR2 (germline): SGHRS, YFSETQ. CDR3 length: 13 residues.

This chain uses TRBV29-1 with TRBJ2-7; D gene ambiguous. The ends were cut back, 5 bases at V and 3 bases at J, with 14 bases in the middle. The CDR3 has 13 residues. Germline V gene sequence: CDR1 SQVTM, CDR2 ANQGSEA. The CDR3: CSVQKESLYEQYF. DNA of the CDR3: TGCAGCGTTCAAAAAGAGTCACTCTACGAGCAGTACTTC.

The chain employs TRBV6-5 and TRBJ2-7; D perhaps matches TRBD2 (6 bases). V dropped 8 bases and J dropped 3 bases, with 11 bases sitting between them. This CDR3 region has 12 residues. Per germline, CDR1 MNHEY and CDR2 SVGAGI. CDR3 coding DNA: TGTGCCAGCTCTGGGGGACTCTACGAGCAGTACTTC. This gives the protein CASSGGLYEQYF.

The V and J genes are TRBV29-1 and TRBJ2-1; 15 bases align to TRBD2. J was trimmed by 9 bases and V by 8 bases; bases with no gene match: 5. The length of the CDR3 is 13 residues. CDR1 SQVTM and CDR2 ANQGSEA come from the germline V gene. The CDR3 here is CSTGLAGGIEQFF. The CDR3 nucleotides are TGCAGCACGGGACTAGCGGGGGGTATTGAGCAGTTCTTC.

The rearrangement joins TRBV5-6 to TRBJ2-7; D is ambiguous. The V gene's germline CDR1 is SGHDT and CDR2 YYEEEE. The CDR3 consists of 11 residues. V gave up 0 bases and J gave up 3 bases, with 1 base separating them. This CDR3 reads CASSLDYEQYF. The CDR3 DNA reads TGTGCCAGCAGCTTGGACTACGAGCAGTACTTC.

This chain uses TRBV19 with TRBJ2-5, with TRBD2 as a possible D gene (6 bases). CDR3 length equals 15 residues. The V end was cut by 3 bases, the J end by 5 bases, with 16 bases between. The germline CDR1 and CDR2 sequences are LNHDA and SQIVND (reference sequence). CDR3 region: CASSIPGRWMETQYF. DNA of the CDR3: TGTGCCAGTAGTATCCCGGGGAGGTGGATGGAGACCCAGTACTTC.

The CDR3 coding sequence is TGTGCCAGCAGCTTATCAGGGGGGGATGAAAAACTGTTTTTT. Its protein product is CASSLSGGDEKLFF. The chain recombines TRBV7-9 with TRBJ1-4; TRBD1 matches 7 bases. Trimming cost V 2 bases and J 6 bases; bases outside gene matches: 3. Per germline, CDR1 SEHNR and CDR2 FQNEAQ (reference sequence). The CDR3 is 14 amino acids. The complete variable domain, with remaining parts taken from reference TRBV7-9 and TRBJ1-4, reads DTGVSQNPRHKITKRGQNVTFRCDPISEHNRLYWYRQTLGQGPEFLTYFQNEAQLEKSRLLSDRFSAERPKGSFSTLEIQRTEQGDSAMYLCASSLSGGDEKLFFGSGTQLSVL.

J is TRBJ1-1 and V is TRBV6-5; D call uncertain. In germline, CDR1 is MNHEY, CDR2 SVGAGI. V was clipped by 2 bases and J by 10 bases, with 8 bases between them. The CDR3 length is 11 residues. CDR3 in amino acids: CASSYPGRAFF. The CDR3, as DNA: TGTGCCAGCAGTTACCCGGGCCGAGCTTTCTTT.

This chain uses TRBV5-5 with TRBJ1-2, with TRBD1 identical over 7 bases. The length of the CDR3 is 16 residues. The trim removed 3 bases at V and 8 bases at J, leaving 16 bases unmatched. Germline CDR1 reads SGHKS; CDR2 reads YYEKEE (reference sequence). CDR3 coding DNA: TGTGCCAGCAGCTCCTCCGGGACAGTCAAAATGGTGGGCTACACCTTC. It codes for CASSSSGTVKMVGYTF.

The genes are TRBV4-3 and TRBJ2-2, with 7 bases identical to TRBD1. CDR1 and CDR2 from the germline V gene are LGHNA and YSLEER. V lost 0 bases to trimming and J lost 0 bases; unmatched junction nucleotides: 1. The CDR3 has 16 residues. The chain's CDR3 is CASSQEDRANTGELFF. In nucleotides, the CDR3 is TGCGCCAGCAGCCAAGAAGACAGGGCGAACACCGGGGAGCTGTTTTTT.

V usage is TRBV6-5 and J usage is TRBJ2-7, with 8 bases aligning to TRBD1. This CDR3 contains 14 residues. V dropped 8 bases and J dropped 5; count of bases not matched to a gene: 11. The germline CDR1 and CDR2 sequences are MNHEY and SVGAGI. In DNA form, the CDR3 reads TGTGCCAGCGGAAGTCCAGGGGGCGCGGACGAGCAGTACTTC. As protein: CASGSPGGADEQYF.

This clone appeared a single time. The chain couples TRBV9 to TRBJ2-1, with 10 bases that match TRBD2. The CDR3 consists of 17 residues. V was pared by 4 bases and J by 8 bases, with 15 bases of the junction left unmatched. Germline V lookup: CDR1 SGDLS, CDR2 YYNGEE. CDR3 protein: CASSQLPGTSEADEQFF. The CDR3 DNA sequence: TGTGCCAGCAGCCAGCTCCCAGGGACTAGCGAGGCGGATGAGCAGTTCTTC. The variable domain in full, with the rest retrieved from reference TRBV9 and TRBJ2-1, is DSGVTQTPKHLITATGQRVTLRCSPRSGDLSVYWYQQSLDQGLQFLIQYYNGEERAKGNILERFSAQQFPDLHSELNLSSLELGDSALYFCASSQLPGTSEADEQFFGPGTRLTVL.

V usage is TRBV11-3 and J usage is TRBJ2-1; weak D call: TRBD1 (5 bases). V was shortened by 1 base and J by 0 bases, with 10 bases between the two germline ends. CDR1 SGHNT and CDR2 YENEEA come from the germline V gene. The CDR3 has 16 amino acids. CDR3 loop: CASSLVGQSSYNEQFF. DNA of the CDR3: TGTGCCAGCAGCTTAGTCGGACAAAGCTCCTACAATGAGCAGTTCTTC. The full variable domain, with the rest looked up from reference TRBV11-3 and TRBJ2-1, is EAGVVQSPRYKIIEKKQPVAFWCNPISGHNTLYWYLQNLGQGPELLIRYENEEAVDDSQLPKDRFSAERLKGVDSTLKIQPAELGDSAVYLCASSLVGQSSYNEQFFGPGTRLTVL.

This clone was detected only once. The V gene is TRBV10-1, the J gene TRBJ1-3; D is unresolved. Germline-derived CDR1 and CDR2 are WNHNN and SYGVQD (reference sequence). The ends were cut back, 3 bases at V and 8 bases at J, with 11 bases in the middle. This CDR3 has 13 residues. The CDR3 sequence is CASSDSKRDTIYF. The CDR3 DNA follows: TGCGCCAGCAGTGATTCAAAACGGGACACCATATATTTT.

CDR3 DNA sequence: TGCGCCAGCAGCCAAGGCCTACTCTATGGCTACACCTTC. It translates to CASSQGLLYGYTF. V and J are TRBV4-3 and TRBJ1-2; D not resolved. This CDR3 is 13 amino acids long. V lost 1 base, J lost 4 bases, and 7 bases lay in between. Germline-derived CDR1 and CDR2 are LGHNA and YSLEER.